Listed here are 24 T cell receptor beta chains from one sample, sequenced in a study of OX40 agonist ivuxolimab in advanced cancers. Using immunoSEQ multiplex PCR, the repertoire was profiled, and TCRdb retains in-frame clones only, with some absent. The sample has tens of thousands of clones, roughly 90% seen once. The source was CD4+ or CD8+ T cells sorted from blood, collected in a trial of the OX40 agonist ivuxolimab. The receptors originated from an adult with an advanced solid tumor such as melanoma, head and neck, liver or kidney cancer.

The chain joins TRBV11-3 to TRBJ2-1, with D possibly TRBD2 on 6 matching bases. The CDR3 sequence is 13 residues long. V was cut by 0 bases and J by 12 bases, with 12 bases left in between. Germline V CDR1 and CDR2: SGHNT, YENEEA. The CDR3 DNA is TGTGCCAGCAGCTTAGAGGGAGGCACACGGCAGTTCTTC. It translates to CASSLEGGTRQFF.

This clone appeared a single time. At one of its ends the junction is not consistent with the germline gene, which may arise from a read error. The V call is TRBV30, the J call TRBJ2-2; TRBD1 agrees at 9 bases. The CDR3 extends over 12 amino acids. Germline V lookup: CDR1 GTSNPN, CDR2 SVGIG (reference sequence). The CDR3 bases are TGTGCCTGGAGACAGGGGGCGCGGGGAGCTGTTTTT. Its translation is CAWRQGARGAVF.

V gene TRBV19 combines with J gene TRBJ2-7; D uncertain. The germline V gene has CDR1 LNHDA and CDR2 SQIVND (reference sequence). V dropped 4 bases and J dropped 2 bases, with 15 bases sitting between them. This CDR3 region has 15 residues. This CDR3 is CASSRSDDGPYEQYF. The CDR3 DNA is TGTGCCAGTAGTAGGTCGGACGACGGCCCCTACGAGCAGTACTTC. The full variable domain, its missing parts supplied by reference TRBV19 and TRBJ2-7, is DGGITQSPKYLFRKEGQNVTLSCEQNLNHDAMYWYRQDPGQGLRLIYYSQIVNDFQKGDIAEGYSVSREKKESFPLTVTSAQKNPTAFYLCASSRSDDGPYEQYFGPGTRLTVT.

This rearrangement joins TRBV28 to TRBJ2-2, with no clear D. This CDR3 has 14 residues. Germline CDR1 reads MDHEN; CDR2 reads SYDVKM. Trimming pared 3 bases from V and 8 bases from J, leaving 13 bases between. The CDR3 nucleotides read TGTGCCAGCAGTTTTGGCCCCTCCCAGGGGGAGCTGTTTTTT. Translated: CASSFGPSQGELFF.

The chain links TRBV6-6 to TRBJ1-3; a weak D match, TRBD1 (6 bases). The germline V and J ends were trimmed by 9 bases and 2 bases, with 11 bases remaining between them. The length of the CDR3 is 13 residues. The germline V gene has CDR1 MNHNY and CDR2 SVGAGI (reference sequence). The DNA of the CDR3 is TGTGCCAGTCTAGAGGGGGCTGGAAACACCATATATTTT. Translating it yields CASLEGAGNTIYF.

V is TRBV7-9 and J is TRBJ2-7, with TRBD2 identical over 8 bases. The CDR3 totals 11 residues. Germline trimming cut 11 bases from V and 0 bases from J; bases unmatched to any gene: 0. CDR1 is SEHNR and CDR2 is FQNEAQ in the germline V gene (reference sequence). The CDR3 loop is CAAGGSYEQYF. The CDR3 DNA sequence: TGTGCCGCGGGGGGCTCCTACGAGCAGTACTTC.

The chain carries TRBV2 and TRBJ1-2; unclear D gene. V was trimmed by 9 bases and J by 6 bases, leaving 8 bases between them. Germline lookup yields CDR1 SNHLY and CDR2 FYNNEI. CDR3 size: 10 residues. CDR3 coding DNA: TGTGCCAGAAGATCTGATGGCTACACCTTC. Amino acid sequence: CARRSDGYTF.

V usage is TRBV28 and J usage is TRBJ1-5, with TRBD1 matching over 7 bases. The CDR3 is 15 residues long. Losses at the gene ends were 6 bases for V and 2 bases for J; bases not matched to a gene: 7. Per the germline V gene, CDR1 is MDHEN and CDR2 is SYDVKM. DNA for the CDR3: TGTGCCAGCAGCCCCGACAGGGTCGGCAATCAGCCCCAGCATTTT. Encoded protein: CASSPDRVGNQPQHF.

This clone has a single count. The chain employs TRBV19 and TRBJ1-6, with a possible D match to TRBD1 (5 bases). V gave up 6 bases and J gave up 9 bases, with 18 bases separating them. This CDR3 contains 15 residues. CDR1 and CDR2 from the germline V gene are LNHDA and SQIVND (reference sequence). The CDR3 loop reads CASSRGRGISSPLHF. CDR3 sequence (DNA): TGTGCCAGTAGCCGTGGGAGGGGAATATCTTCACCCCTCCACTTT.

In DNA, the CDR3 is TGTGCCAGCAGCCTACTCGGACAGGGGAACACTGAAGCTTTCTTT. Translated: CASSLLGQGNTEAFF. The V and J genes are TRBV11-2 and TRBJ1-1; 8 bases align to TRBD1. The junction had 6 bases not matched to a gene; V was cut back by 5 bases and J by 1 base. The CDR3 sequence is 15 residues long. In germline, CDR1 is SGHAT, CDR2 FQNNGV. Filled out from reference TRBV11-2 and TRBJ1-1, the complete variable domain reads EAGVAQSPRYKIIEKRQSVAFWCNPISGHATLYWYQQILGQGPKLLIQFQNNGVVDDSQLPKDRFSAERLKGVDSTLKIQPAKLEDSAVYLCASSLLGQGNTEAFFGQGTRLTVV.

This sequence joins TRBV5-4 and TRBJ2-7, with 9 bases identical to TRBD1. Germline V CDR1 and CDR2: SGHNT, YYREEE (reference sequence). CDR3 size: 14 residues. Trimming cost V 4 bases and J 2 bases; bases outside gene matches: 4. The CDR3 sequence: CASSPRTGAYEQYF. CDR3 in DNA: TGTGCCAGCAGCCCCCGGACAGGGGCCTACGAGCAGTACTTC.

The rearrangement uses TRBV10-2 and TRBJ2-3; 7 nucleotides agree with TRBD1. The CDR3 runs 15 residues. V shed 5 bases, J shed 2 bases, and the junction held 7 bases outside the gene matches. Germline V gene lookup returns CDR1 WSHSY and CDR2 SAAADI. The DNA for the CDR3 is TGCGCCAGCAGTCACCCGGGACAGCTCACAGATACGCAGTATTTT. It specifies CASSHPGQLTDTQYF.

The chain carries TRBV5-4 and TRBJ1-6, with 10 positions matching TRBD1. J lost 7 bases, V lost 4 bases, and 8 bases had no gene match. The CDR3 totals 16 residues. Germline loops: CDR1 SGHNT, CDR2 YYREEE (reference sequence). This chain's CDR3 is CASSAGQGGKNSPLHF. The CDR3 nucleotides are TGTGCCAGCAGCGCCGGACAGGGGGGGAAGAATTCACCCCTCCACTTT.

The J gene is TRBJ2-3, the V gene TRBV9; 8 bases agree with TRBD2. V shed 10 bases and J 9 bases; nucleotides not matched to a gene: 4. The germline V gene has CDR1 SGDLS and CDR2 YYNGEE. The CDR3 has 10 residues. The CDR3 DNA is TGTGCCCGGCGGGGGGACACGCAGTATTTT. Protein sequence: CARRGDTQYF.

The J gene is TRBJ2-2, the V gene TRBV12-5; 8 bases map to TRBD1. The CDR3 consists of 15 residues. The germline CDR1 and CDR2 sequences are LGHNT and FRNRAP. The junction had 4 bases not matched to a gene; V was cut back by 5 bases and J by 2 bases. The CDR3 bases are TGTGCTAGTGGTGCCGGACAGGGTAACACCGGGGAGCTGTTTTTT. This codes for CASGAGQGNTGELFF.

This clone has only one observation. The V call is TRBV7-3, the J call TRBJ2-1; 9 nucleotides line up with TRBD2. The V gene end was trimmed by 5 bases and the J gene end by 7 bases; junction bases not matched to a gene: 9. Per the germline V gene, CDR1 is SGHTA and CDR2 is FQGTGA. This CDR3 region has 15 residues. CDR3 coding DNA: TGTGCCAGCAGCCCCAACGCGGGAGGGAGGAATGAGCAGTTCTTC. This codes for CASSPNAGGRNEQFF.

Comment on this clone: Other nucleotide sequences from this sample produce the same CDR3. The V call is TRBV9, the J call TRBJ2-5, with D perhaps matching TRBD2 (5 bases). Per germline, CDR1 SGDLS and CDR2 YYNGEE. This CDR3 is built from 11 residues. V lost 4 bases, J lost 4 bases, and 5 bases lay in between. CDR3 DNA: TGTGCCAGCAGCCGGGGAGAGACCCAGTACTTC. Its translation: CASSRGETQYF.

The V gene is TRBV10-3, the J gene TRBJ1-5; perhaps TRBD1 as D (5 bases). Trimming shortened V by 0 bases and J by 1 base, and 7 bases separated the two germline ends. The CDR3 covers 15 residues. Germline V lookup: CDR1 ENHRY, CDR2 SYGVKD. The CDR3 loop is CAISESRDSNQPQHF. CDR3 nucleotides: TGTGCCATCAGTGAGTCCAGGGACAGCAATCAGCCCCAGCATTTT.

This clone occurred a few times. The rearrangement uses TRBV21-1 and TRBJ2-7; whether TRBD1, the table's D call, matches the DNA was not checked. TRBV21-1 is marked as a pseudogene. This CDR3 is 15 amino acids long. CDR3 bases: TGTGCCAGCACCGCCGACAGGGCATTGTCCTACGAGCAGTACTTC. The encoded protein is CASTADRALSYEQYF.

The sample holds a few counts of this clone. CDR3 region: CASSYSLNQPQHF. The DNA for the CDR3 is TGTGCCAGCAGTTACTCTCTCAATCAGCCCCAGCATTTT. This rearrangement joins TRBV6-5 to TRBJ1-5; D not resolved. V dropped 0 bases and J dropped 3 bases, with 3 bases sitting between them. CDR1 is MNHEY, CDR2 SVGAGI, per germline. The CDR3 is 13 amino acids.

The chain uses TRBV18 and TRBJ1-4, with a possible D match to TRBD1 (5 bases). Trimming removed 3 bases at V and 8 bases at J, with 25 bases between. CDR1 and CDR2 (germline): KGHSH, LQKENI. The CDR3 has 18 residues. The CDR3 region has the DNA TGTGCCAGCTCACCTGGACTTTCCGGGGCGACAAGCGGAGAAAAACTGTTTTTT. Translation: CASSPGLSGATSGEKLFF.

The chain uses TRBV19 and TRBJ1-2; maybe TRBD1 (6 bases). V was trimmed by 9 bases and J by 7 bases, leaving 18 bases between them. Per the germline V gene, CDR1 is LNHDA and CDR2 is SQIVND (reference sequence). This CDR3 has 13 residues. CDR3 bases: TGTGCCAGCCAACCCCGGGACAACCGTGGCTACACCTTC. Its protein is CASQPRDNRGYTF.

The chain recombines TRBV7-8 with TRBJ2-3, with TRBD2 identical over 14 bases. The CDR3 spans 18 residues. V dropped 4 bases and J dropped 1; count of bases not matched to a gene: 7. Germline V lookup: CDR1 SGHVS, CDR2 FQNEAQ. The CDR3 here is CASSSVGTSGSGTDTQYF. The CDR3 nucleotides are TGTGCCAGCAGCTCGGTCGGGACTAGCGGGAGTGGCACAGATACGCAGTATTTT.

This chain connects TRBV19 to TRBJ1-1, with D uncertain. The V gene lost 3 bases and the J gene lost 4 bases, with 12 bases spanning the gap. The germline CDR1 and CDR2 sequences are LNHDA and SQIVND (reference sequence). This CDR3 contains 14 residues. The CDR3 nucleotides are TGTGCCAGTAGTATTGGGTTCCGGGGCACTGAAGCTTTCTTT. Protein sequence: CASSIGFRGTEAFF.